A single sample gave rise to the 11 T cell receptor beta chains below, sequenced in a study of OX40 agonist ivuxolimab in advanced cancers. Data came from immunoSEQ multiplex PCR; TCRdb stores just in-frame clones and leaves some out. The data contain approximately 63,000 clones, just over 85% of them singletons. Sequenced here: CD4+ or CD8+ T cells sorted from blood, sampled in a trial of the OX40 agonist ivuxolimab. The receptors were sampled from an adult with an advanced solid tumor such as melanoma, head and neck, liver or kidney cancer.

The J gene is TRBJ2-1, the V gene TRBV5-1, with D hard to call. Germline lookup yields CDR1 SGHRS and CDR2 YFSETQ. The CDR3 is 13 residues long. V was cut by 0 bases and J by 6 bases, with 7 bases left in between. CDR3 protein: CASSLVVPNEQFF. The CDR3 DNA sequence: TGCGCCAGCAGCTTGGTGGTCCCCAATGAGCAGTTCTTC.

This CDR3 reads CASSVGSAGYAGELFF. The CDR3 nucleotides are TGTGCCAGCAGTGTCGGGAGTGCCGGGTATGCCGGGGAGCTGTTTTTT. The rearrangement joins TRBV25-1 to TRBJ2-2, with a tentative D call TRBD2 (6 bases). The germline V and J ends were trimmed by 4 bases and 6 bases, with 18 bases remaining between them. Per germline, CDR1 MGHDK and CDR2 SYGVNS. The CDR3 spans 16 residues. Supplemented by reference TRBV25-1 and TRBJ2-2, the full variable domain reads EADIYQTPRYLVIGTGKKITLECSQTMGHDKMYWYQQDPGMELHLIHYSYGVNSTEKGDLSSESTVSRIRTEHFPLTLESARPSHTSQYLCASSVGSAGYAGELFFGEGSRLTVL.

A few counts support this clone. The CDR3 nucleotides read TGTGCCAGCAGCCTAACAGGTTACAGTGAAGCTTTCTTT. This sequence encodes CASSLTGYSEAFF. The chain links TRBV27 to TRBJ1-1; weak D call: TRBD1 (5 bases). Trimming left V 6 bases short and J 7 bases short, with 15 bases between. This CDR3 has 13 amino acids. CDR1 and CDR2 (germline): MNHEY, SMNVEV (reference sequence).

This clone occurred once. J is TRBJ2-1 and V is TRBV6-5; maybe TRBD2 (5 bases). The CDR3 sequence is 12 residues long. Deletions cut 7 bases from V and 7 bases from J, with 11 bases between. CDR1 is MNHEY, CDR2 SVGAGI, per germline. The CDR3 coding sequence is TGTGCCAGCACGGCTAGCTGGAATGAGCAGTTCTTC. The encoded protein is CASTASWNEQFF.

The rearrangement joins TRBV18 to TRBJ2-1, with 14 bases matching TRBD2. This CDR3 has 17 residues. Per germline, CDR1 KGHSH and CDR2 LQKENI. Unmatched junction bases numbered 9, after V lost 2 bases and J lost 9 bases. The CDR3 sequence is CASSPAPGTSGRGEQFF. DNA of the CDR3: TGTGCCAGCTCACCAGCCCCCGGGACTAGCGGGAGAGGTGAGCAGTTCTTC.

The chain links TRBV6-1 to TRBJ2-7, with D tentatively TRBD1 (5 bases). Germline V gene data show CDR1 as MNHNS and CDR2 as SASEGT. Between the trimmed V and J ends, which lost 7 bases and 5 bases, there was a span of 12 bases. This CDR3 is 12 amino acids long. In DNA form, the CDR3 reads TGTGCCAGCACTAGAGCAGGGCACGAGCAGTACTTC. Amino acid sequence: CASTRAGHEQYF.

The J gene is TRBJ1-5, the V gene TRBV28, with a possible D match to TRBD1 (5 bases). The V gene lost 6 bases and the J gene lost 4 bases, with 10 bases spanning the gap. Germline V gene lookup returns CDR1 MDHEN and CDR2 SYDVKM. This CDR3 has 13 residues. The CDR3 loop reads CASSPTENQPQHF. CDR3 nucleotides: TGTGCCAGCAGCCCGACAGAGAATCAGCCCCAGCATTTT.

The rearrangement joins TRBV6-1 to TRBJ1-2; TRBD1 is a possible D gene (5 bases). Trimming removed 5 bases at V and 7 bases at J, with 17 bases between. This CDR3 contains 14 residues. Germline-derived CDR1 and CDR2 are MNHNS and SASEGT. CDR3 bases: TGTGCCAGCAGTAACCGGGACCTAACGAGTGGCTACACCTTC. As protein: CASSNRDLTSGYTF.

This rearrangement joins TRBV7-6 to TRBJ2-3; either TRBD1 or TRBD2 may fit D (5 bases each). The CDR3 spans 17 residues. Germline-derived CDR1 and CDR2 are SGHVS and FNYEAQ. V was trimmed by 7 bases and J by 0 bases, leaving 20 bases between them. DNA for the CDR3: TGTGCCAGCACCCTTCGGGGAAGGGGAATAAGCACAGATACGCAGTATTTT. It codes for CASTLRGRGISTDTQYF. The full variable domain, rest sourced from reference TRBV7-6 and TRBJ2-3, is GAGVSQSPRYKVTKRGQDVALRCDPISGHVSLYWYRQALGQGPEFLTYFNYEAQQDKSGLPNDRFSAERPEGSISTLTIQRTEQRDSAMYRCASTLRGRGISTDTQYFGPGTRLTVL.

The V and J genes are TRBV7-2 and TRBJ2-3, with 8 bases identical to TRBD1. Germline trimming cut 5 bases from V and 6 bases from J; bases unmatched to any gene: 7. Germline V gene sequence: CDR1 SGHTA, CDR2 FQGNSA. CDR3 length: 14 amino acids. For the CDR3, the DNA is TGTGCCAGCAGCGCCGGACAGGGTTTGGATACGCAGTATTTT. Translated: CASSAGQGLDTQYF. Looking up the rest from reference TRBV7-2 and TRBJ2-3 gives the full variable domain: GAGVSQSPSNKVTEKGKDVELRCDPISGHTALYWYRQSLGQGLEFLIYFQGNSAPDKSGLPSDRFSAERTGGSVSTLTIQRTQQEDSAVYLCASSAGQGLDTQYFGPGTRLTVL.

The chain uses TRBV7-9 and TRBJ2-2; 11 bases are shared with TRBD1. The CDR3 sequence is 15 residues long. With V trimmed by 4 bases and J by 3 bases, 1 base remained unmatched. In germline, CDR1 is SEHNR, CDR2 FQNEAQ (reference sequence). The CDR3 DNA reads as TGTGCCAGCAGCTCGGGACAGGGGGACACCGGGGAGCTGTTTTTT. Its protein product is CASSSGQGDTGELFF.